This T cell receptor beta chain is from a study of T cell responses to AZD1222 COVID-19 vaccine. TCRdb's table, derived via immunoSEQ multiplex PCR, lists solely in-frame clones and lacks some. Here the sample spans 120,000 or so clones, approximately 88% being singletons. About this clone: Its antigen is undetermined.

The CDR3 has 12 amino acids. V was clipped by 8 bases and J by 3 bases, with 11 bases between them. Whole-study findings and limits: Repertoires were obtained solely post-peak T cell response. Recipients of AZD1222 seropositive at baseline numbered only five or six. A mostly white British donor set with more females was recruited, and clonal diversity was possibly underestimated. Spike-specific TCR breadth and depth grew following two AZD1222 doses.

This chain connects TRBV12-3 or TRBV12-4 to TRBJ2-7; tentatively, D is TRBD1 or TRBD2 (5 bases each). This clonotype was sampled from an adult in good health. Source: peripheral blood, taken on day 0 of MenACWY control vaccination. In DNA form, the CDR3 reads TGTGCCAGCGGAAGGGGACGCTACGAGCAGTACTTC. Amino acids: CASGRGRYEQYF.